This T cell receptor beta chain was observed in a study of response to subunit inactivated influenza vaccine. Using its own MiXCR run on the RT-PCR reads, TCRdb lists one record per CDR3 protein. The sample lists roughly 190,000 distinct CDR3 sequences; approximately 12% were seen once. The CDR3 runs 17 residues. Germline assignment: CDR1 MNHEY and CDR2 SVGEGT. The junction had 9 bases not matched to a gene; V was cut back by 2 bases and J by 2 bases. These records were also assigned to another study, of T cells expressing NK-cell markers. That paper notes: The authors made TCR beta cDNA libraries by 5'RACE template switching. This switching added a universal primer site and UMIs.

The gene calls are TRBV6-2 or TRBV6-3 and TRBJ2-1; 7 bases line up with TRBD2. The TCR sequence derives from a man aged 50 to 60 who received an inactivated influenza vaccine. The starting material was CD8+ T cells sorted from PBMCs, obtained 12 days after vaccination. This CDR3 is CASSYLPGAGAYNEQFF. CDR3 sequence (DNA): TGTGCCAGCAGTTACCTGCCCGGGGCGGGGGCCTACAATGAGCAGTTCTTC.